This T cell receptor (beta chain) was captured in a study of T cells in Graves' hyperthyroidism and ophthalmopathy. At the level of the study: Blood from the periphery was taken at initial diagnosis, before any treatment. Study-level points and caveats: Among thyroid clonotypes expanded above 0.001, most also appeared in blood. Ophthalmopathy stood apart from stable hyperthyroidism in a 13 V-J model.

A note on this clonotype: No antigen is known for it.

CDR1 and CDR2 (germline): SEHNR, FQNEAQ (reference sequence). This CDR3 region has 17 residues. With 2 bases removed from V and 9 bases from J, the gap between germline ends came to 23 bases. TCR beta CDR3 regions were amplified from RNA transcripts. TCR CDR3 underwent first-round RT-PCR with the HTBI primer set. Using its own MiXCR run on the multiplex PCR reads, TCRdb lists one record per CDR3 protein. There are about 690,000 distinct CDR3 sequences in the sample; roughly a sixth occur only once, and around a sixth lies in the top ten. V gene TRBV7-9 combines with J gene TRBJ1-5; a weak D match, TRBD1 (6 bases). The clonotype was recovered from a man aged 50-60 years with Graves' hyperthyroidism. The specimen was blood. CDR3 in DNA: TGTGCCAGCAGCTTATCCTCGCCGGACAGCCCCGAGGGGCCCCAGCATTTT. Translation gives CASSLSSPDSPEGPQHF.